The 20 T cell receptor beta chains listed next were all sequenced from one sample in a study of cytomegalovirus exposure and HLA in healthy donors listed by TCRdb under 2017. Receptors were amplified or captured by the immunoSEQ multiplex PCR assay. A mixture of 60 forward primers for TCR Vbeta segments and 13 reverse primers for TCR Jbeta segments was used in the multiplex PCR. TCRdb limited this immuneACCESS table to in-frame rearrangements with V and J called. A share of clones is missing; checked studies link under half to unresolved V genes, and the rest is unexplained. The sample has 200,000 or so clones on record. Of the sample, about 0.74% falls within the top ten clones. Sequencing was carried out using PBMCs. The source of these receptors is a boy between 10 and 17 years old in good health and CMV-seronegative.

The chain carries TRBV14 and TRBJ2-7; 7 nucleotides match TRBD2. This CDR3 is 14 amino acids long. Per germline, CDR1 SGHDN and CDR2 FVKESK. V lost 4 bases and J lost 3; bases outside the gene matches: 6. CDR3 coding DNA: TGTGCCAGCAGCCTCGGGGGGTTGTTCTACGAGCAGTACTTC. It translates to CASSLGGLFYEQYF.

The gene calls are TRBV6-6 and TRBJ2-7; a weak D match, TRBD2 (5 bases). The V gene lost 5 bases and the J gene lost 2 bases, with 13 bases spanning the gap. The CDR3 covers 14 residues. Looked up from germline, CDR1 is MNHNY and CDR2 is SVGAGI (reference sequence). This CDR3 reads CASSPDGITYEQYF. The CDR3 DNA is TGTGCCAGCAGTCCAGACGGGATCACCTACGAGCAGTACTTC.

The chain couples TRBV25-1 to TRBJ1-1; D ambiguous. From germline, CDR1 is MGHDK and CDR2 SYGVNS. This CDR3 region has 12 residues. V lost 6 bases, J lost 2 bases, and 7 bases lay in between. The CDR3: CASRGYNTEAFF. The CDR3 region has the DNA TGTGCCAGCAGGGGCTATAACACTGAAGCTTTCTTT.

The rearrangement links TRBV29-1 to TRBJ2-1, with D hard to call. Germline assignment: CDR1 SQVTM and CDR2 ANQGSEA. CDR3 size: 11 residues. V shed 3 bases and J shed 10 bases, with 10 bases lying between them. The CDR3 spells CSVDSLGEQFF. The CDR3, as DNA: TGCAGCGTTGATTCCCTAGGAGAGCAGTTCTTC.

The rearrangement joins TRBV25-1 to TRBJ2-5, with 8 nucleotides matching TRBD2. V lost 1 base, J lost 5 bases, and 6 bases stayed unmatched. CDR1 is MGHDK, CDR2 SYGVNS, per germline. CDR3 length: 15 residues. The CDR3 DNA reads as TGTGCCAGCAGTGAATCGGGGGGGCGGCGGGAGACCCAGTACTTC. Its protein product is CASSESGGRRETQYF.

The CDR3 DNA follows: TGTGCCAGCAGCTTTGGACAGGCTTTGGACACTGAAGCTTTCTTT. Translation gives CASSFGQALDTEAFF. The genes are TRBV12-1 and TRBJ1-1; TRBD1, the table's D call, was not compared with the DNA. TRBV12-1 is termed a pseudogene. The CDR3 sequence is 15 residues long.

The gene calls are TRBV6-1 and TRBJ1-1; 8 positions match TRBD1. J lost 3 bases, V lost 7 bases, and 7 bases had no gene match. In germline, CDR1 is MNHNS, CDR2 SASEGT. The CDR3 loop spans 14 amino acids. CDR3 region: CASTGQGLDTEAFF. In DNA form, the CDR3 reads TGTGCCAGCACCGGACAGGGTTTGGACACTGAAGCTTTCTTT.

The chain employs TRBV18 and TRBJ1-2, with D perhaps matching TRBD1 (5 bases). The ends were cut back, 6 bases at V and 1 base at J, with 15 bases in the middle. This CDR3 spans 15 amino acids. CDR1 is KGHSH, CDR2 LQKENI, per germline. The CDR3 coding sequence is TGTGCCAGCTCCGAAAGGGGCCGGCTTAACTATGGCTACACCTTC. Protein sequence: CASSERGRLNYGYTF.

The chain employs TRBV29-1 and TRBJ1-4; no clear D. The germline V gene encodes CDR1 SQVTM and CDR2 ANQGSEA. Trimming took 6 bases from V and 8 from J, leaving 16 bases between them. The CDR3 totals 13 residues. The chain's CDR3 is CSVLSRDVEKLFF. DNA for the CDR3: TGCAGCGTCCTATCCCGGGATGTAGAAAAACTGTTTTTT.

The V call is TRBV6-1, the J call TRBJ1-5, with D possibly matching TRBD1 (6 bases). Trimming stripped 5 bases from V and 8 bases from J, with 13 bases between. Germline assignment: CDR1 MNHNS and CDR2 SASEGT. The CDR3 has 13 amino acids. CDR3 loop: CASSQGPFEPQHF. The CDR3 nucleotides are TGTGCCAGCAGTCAGGGGCCCTTTGAGCCCCAGCATTTT.

The chain has TRBV18 and TRBJ2-3; 15 bases fit TRBD2. CDR1 is KGHSH and CDR2 is LQKENI in the germline V gene. J lost 4 bases, V lost 0 bases, and 5 bases had no gene match. There are 18 residues in the CDR3. The CDR3 bases are TGTGCCAGCTCACCACCGGGACTAGCGGGGGGACTCCCAGATACGCAGTATTTT. Translating it yields CASSPPGLAGGLPDTQYF.

The rearrangement uses TRBV6-5 and TRBJ2-7, with a weak D call TRBD1 (6 bases). The V end lost 0 bases, the J end lost 2 bases, and 11 bases lay between the germline ends. This CDR3 is built from 15 residues. Germline loops: CDR1 MNHEY, CDR2 SVGAGI. CDR3 loop: CASSYSPRQAYEQYF. The DNA of the CDR3 is TGTGCCAGCAGTTACTCCCCCCGACAGGCCTACGAGCAGTACTTC.

V is TRBV27 and J is TRBJ1-4; D ambiguous. Germline loops: CDR1 MNHEY, CDR2 SMNVEV (reference sequence). The length of the CDR3 is 19 residues. Trimming stripped 0 bases from V and 4 bases from J, with 21 bases between. CDR3 in DNA: TGTGCCAGCAGTTTATCCCCCAGCGTAGTACCGAACGATAATGAAAAACTGTTTTTT. Translation: CASSLSPSVVPNDNEKLFF.

The chain combines TRBV18 with TRBJ2-3; D might be TRBD2 (5 bases). Germline V lookup: CDR1 KGHSH, CDR2 LQKENI. V lost 4 bases and J lost 3, with 14 bases in between. This CDR3 spans 15 amino acids. The CDR3 DNA reads TGTGCCAGCTCACACCAACTAGTAGGTACAGATACGCAGTATTTT. Amino acid sequence: CASSHQLVGTDTQYF.

The chain links TRBV6-1 to TRBJ2-7, with D possibly matching TRBD1 (6 bases). Trimming removed 2 bases from V and 2 bases from J, with 10 bases in between. Germline values: CDR1 MNHNS, CDR2 SASEGT. The CDR3 spans 14 residues. The CDR3 reads CASSERDKTYEQYF. As DNA, the CDR3 is TGTGCCAGCAGTGAAAGGGACAAGACCTACGAGCAGTACTTC.

The chain's CDR3 is CASSHPLRSGNTIYF. CDR3 coding DNA: TGTGCCAGCAGCCACCCCCTACGCTCTGGAAACACCATATATTTT. V gene TRBV5-6 combines with J gene TRBJ1-3; D is unresolved. Germline V gene data show CDR1 as SGHDT and CDR2 as YYEEEE. The CDR3 has 15 residues. V lost 4 bases to trimming and J lost 0 bases, with 11 bases between them.

This chain's CDR3 is CASSVQGNTGELFF. The DNA for the CDR3 is TGTGCCAGCAGCGTACAGGGGAACACCGGGGAGCTGTTTTTT. The chain carries TRBV9 and TRBJ2-2, with D tentatively TRBD1 (5 bases). From germline, CDR1 is SGDLS and CDR2 YYNGEE. V lost 1 base to trimming and J lost 1 base, with 5 bases between them. CDR3 size: 14 residues. The whole variable domain, filled in from reference TRBV9 and TRBJ2-2, reads DSGVTQTPKHLITATGQRVTLRCSPRSGDLSVYWYQQSLDQGLQFLIQYYNGEERAKGNILERFSAQQFPDLHSELNLSSLELGDSALYFCASSVQGNTGELFFGEGSRLTVL.

The chain recombines TRBV30 with TRBJ1-5, with TRBD1 as a possible D gene (5 bases). This CDR3 is 12 amino acids long. V lost 1 base, J lost 7 bases, and 8 bases lay in between. Germline-derived CDR1 and CDR2 are GTSNPN and SVGIG (reference sequence). The CDR3 bases are TGTGCCTGGAGTGGGGGCCCCCAGCCCCAGCATTTT. It is translated as CAWSGGPQPQHF.

The chain couples TRBV15 to TRBJ1-6; TRBD1 matches 7 bases. This CDR3 is 15 amino acids long. The germline gives CDR1 LNHNV, CDR2 YYDKDF (reference sequence). The J segment lost 6 bases and the V segment lost 3 bases, leaving 5 bases of the junction unmatched. CDR3 sequence reads: CATSSRDSLNSPLHF. The CDR3 nucleotides read TGTGCCACCAGCAGCCGGGACAGTCTTAATTCACCCCTCCACTTT.

The rearrangement joins TRBV28 to TRBJ2-2, with 8 nucleotides matching TRBD1. Looked up from germline, CDR1 is MDHEN and CDR2 is SYDVKM. The CDR3 is 16 amino acids. The J segment lost 7 bases and the V segment lost 5 bases, leaving 12 bases of the junction unmatched. CDR3 nucleotides: TGTGCCAGCAGTCCGCCGGACAGGGCCTTTGGCGGGGAGCTGTTTTTT. It is translated as CASSPPDRAFGGELFF. The full variable domain, in which reference TRBV28 and TRBJ2-2 provide the parts outside the CDR3, is DVKVTQSSRYLVKRTGEKVFLECVQDMDHENMFWYRQDPGLGLRLIYFSYDVKMKEKGDIPEGYSVSREKKERFSLILESASTNQTSMYLCASSPPDRAFGGELFFGEGSRLTVL.